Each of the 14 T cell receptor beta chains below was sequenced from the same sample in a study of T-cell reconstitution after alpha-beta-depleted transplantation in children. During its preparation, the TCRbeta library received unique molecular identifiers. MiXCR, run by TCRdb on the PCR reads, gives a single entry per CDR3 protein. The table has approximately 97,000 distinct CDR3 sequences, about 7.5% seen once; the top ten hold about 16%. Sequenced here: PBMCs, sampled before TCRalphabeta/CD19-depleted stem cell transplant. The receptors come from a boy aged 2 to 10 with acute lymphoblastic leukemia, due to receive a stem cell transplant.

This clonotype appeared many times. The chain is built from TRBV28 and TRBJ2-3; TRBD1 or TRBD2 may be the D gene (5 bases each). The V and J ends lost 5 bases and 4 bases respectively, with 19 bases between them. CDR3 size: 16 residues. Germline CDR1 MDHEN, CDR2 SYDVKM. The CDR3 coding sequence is TGTGCCAGCAGTCCGCCCCGGGGCGGAGGACCAGATACGCAGTATTTT. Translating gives CASSPPRGGGPDTQYF. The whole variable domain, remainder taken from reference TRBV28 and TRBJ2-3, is DVKVTQSSRYLVKRTGEKVFLECVQDMDHENMFWYRQDPGLGLRLIYFSYDVKMKEKGDIPEGYSVSREKKERFSLILESASTNQTSMYLCASSPPRGGGPDTQYFGPGTRLTVL.

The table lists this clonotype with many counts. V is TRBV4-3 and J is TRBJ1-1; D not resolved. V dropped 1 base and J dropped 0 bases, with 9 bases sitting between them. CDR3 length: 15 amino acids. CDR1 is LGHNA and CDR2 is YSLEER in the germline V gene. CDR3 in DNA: TGCGCCAGCAGCCAAGTCACGGCCATGAACACTGAAGCTTTCTTT. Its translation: CASSQVTAMNTEAFF.

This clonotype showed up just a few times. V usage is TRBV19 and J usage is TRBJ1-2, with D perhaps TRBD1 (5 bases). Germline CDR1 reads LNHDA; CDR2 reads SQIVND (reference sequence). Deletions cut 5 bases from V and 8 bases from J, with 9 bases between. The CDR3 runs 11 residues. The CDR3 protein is CASSSNRGYTF. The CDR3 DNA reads TGTGCCAGTAGTTCCAACAGGGGCTACACCTTC. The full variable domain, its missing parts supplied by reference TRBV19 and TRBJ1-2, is DGGITQSPKYLFRKEGQNVTLSCEQNLNHDAMYWYRQDPGQGLRLIYYSQIVNDFQKGDIAEGYSVSREKKESFPLTVTSAQKNPTAFYLCASSSNRGYTFGSGTRLTVV.

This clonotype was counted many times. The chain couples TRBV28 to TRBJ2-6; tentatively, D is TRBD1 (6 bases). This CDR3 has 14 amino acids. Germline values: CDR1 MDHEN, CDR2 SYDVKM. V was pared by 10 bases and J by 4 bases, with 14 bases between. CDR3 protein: CAIETGSGANVLTF. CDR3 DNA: TGTGCCATCGAGACAGGCAGCGGGGCCAACGTCCTGACTTTC.

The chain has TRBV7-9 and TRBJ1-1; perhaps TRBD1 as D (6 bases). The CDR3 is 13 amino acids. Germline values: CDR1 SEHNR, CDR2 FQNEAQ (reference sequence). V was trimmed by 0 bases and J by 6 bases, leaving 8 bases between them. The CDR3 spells CASSLASGAEAFF. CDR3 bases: TGTGCCAGCAGCTTAGCATCAGGGGCTGAAGCTTTCTTT.

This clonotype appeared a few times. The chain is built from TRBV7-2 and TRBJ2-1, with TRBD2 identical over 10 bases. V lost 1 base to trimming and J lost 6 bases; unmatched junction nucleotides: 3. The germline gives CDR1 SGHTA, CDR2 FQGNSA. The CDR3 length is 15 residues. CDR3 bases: TGTGCCAGCAGCTTAGTAGCGGGGGGTTTCAATGAGCAGTTCTTC. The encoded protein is CASSLVAGGFNEQFF.

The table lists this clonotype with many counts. CDR3 protein: CASSSGALQLNTEAFF. CDR3 DNA sequence: TGCGCCAGCAGCTCCGGGGCTCTTCAACTGAACACTGAAGCTTTCTTT. The chain joins TRBV5-1 to TRBJ1-1; a possible D gene is TRBD1 (5 bases). The ends were cut back, 3 bases at V and 0 bases at J, with 15 bases in the middle. CDR3 length equals 16 residues. The V gene's germline CDR1 is SGHRS and CDR2 YFSETQ.

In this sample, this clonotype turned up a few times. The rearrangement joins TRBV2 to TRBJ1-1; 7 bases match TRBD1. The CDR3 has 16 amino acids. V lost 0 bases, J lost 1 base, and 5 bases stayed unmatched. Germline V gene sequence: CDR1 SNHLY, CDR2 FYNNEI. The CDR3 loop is CASSEALDRWNTEAFF. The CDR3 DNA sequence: TGTGCCAGCAGTGAAGCCTTGGACAGGTGGAACACTGAAGCTTTCTTT.

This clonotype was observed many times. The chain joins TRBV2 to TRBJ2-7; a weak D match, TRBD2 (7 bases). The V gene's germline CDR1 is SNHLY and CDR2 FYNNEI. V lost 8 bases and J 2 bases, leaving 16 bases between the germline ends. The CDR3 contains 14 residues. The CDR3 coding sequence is TGTGCCAGCTCCTCGAAGGGGGGGCCCTACGAGCAGTACTTC. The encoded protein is CASSSKGGPYEQYF. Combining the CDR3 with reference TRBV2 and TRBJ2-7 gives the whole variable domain EPEVTQTPSHQVTQMGQEVILRCVPISNHLYFYWYRQILGQKVEFLVSFYNNEISEKSEIFDDQFSVERPDGSNFTLKIRSTKLEDSAMYFCASSSKGGPYEQYFGPGTRLTVT.

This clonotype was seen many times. The CDR3: CASSQAGAGTEEAFF. The CDR3 DNA reads TGCGCCAGCAGCCAAGCGGGTGCGGGGACCGAAGAGGCTTTCTTT. The chain is built from TRBV4-3 and TRBJ1-1, with TRBD1 as a possible D gene (5 bases). Per the germline V gene, CDR1 is LGHNA and CDR2 is YSLEER. Trimming shortened V by 1 base and J by 11 bases, and 20 bases separated the two germline ends. This CDR3 has 15 amino acids.

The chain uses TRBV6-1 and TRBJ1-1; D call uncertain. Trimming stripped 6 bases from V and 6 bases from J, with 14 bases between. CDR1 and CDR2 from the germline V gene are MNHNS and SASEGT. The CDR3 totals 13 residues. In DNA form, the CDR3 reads TGTGCCAGCAGAACAAATACGGCCCCTGAAGCTTTCTTT. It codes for CASRTNTAPEAFF.

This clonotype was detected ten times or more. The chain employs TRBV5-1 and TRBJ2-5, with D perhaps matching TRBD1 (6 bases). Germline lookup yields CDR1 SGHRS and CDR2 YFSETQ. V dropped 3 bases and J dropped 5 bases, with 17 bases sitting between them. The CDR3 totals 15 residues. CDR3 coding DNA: TGCGCCAGCAGCTATGGGACCGCCGGACAGGAGACCCAGTACTTC. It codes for CASSYGTAGQETQYF.

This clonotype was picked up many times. CDR3 bases: TGCGCCAGCAGCTTGGGACAGAGTTTCTCTGGGGCCAACGTCCTGACTTTC. Translation: CASSLGQSFSGANVLTF. The rearrangement joins TRBV5-1 to TRBJ2-6, with a weak D call TRBD1 (5 bases). Germline V gene data show CDR1 as SGHRS and CDR2 as YFSETQ. Trimming pared 0 bases from V and 0 bases from J, leaving 10 bases between. The CDR3 loop spans 17 amino acids.

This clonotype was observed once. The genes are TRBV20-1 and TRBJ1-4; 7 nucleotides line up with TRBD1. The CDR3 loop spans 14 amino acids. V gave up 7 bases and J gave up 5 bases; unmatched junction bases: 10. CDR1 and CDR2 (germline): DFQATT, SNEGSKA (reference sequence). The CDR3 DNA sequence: TGCAGTGTCAAGCTCGGGACAGAGAATGAAAAACTGTTTTTT. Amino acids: CSVKLGTENEKLFF.